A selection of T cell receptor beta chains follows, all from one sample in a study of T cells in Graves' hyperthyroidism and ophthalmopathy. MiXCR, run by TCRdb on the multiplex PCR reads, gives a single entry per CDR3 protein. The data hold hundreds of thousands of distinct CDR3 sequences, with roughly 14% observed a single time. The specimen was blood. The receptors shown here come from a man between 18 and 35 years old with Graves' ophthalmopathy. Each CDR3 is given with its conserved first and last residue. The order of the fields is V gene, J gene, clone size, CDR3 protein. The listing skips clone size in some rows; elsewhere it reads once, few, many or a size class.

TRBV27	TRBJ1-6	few	CASLAKFRFPDRGDSPLHF
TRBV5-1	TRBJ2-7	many	CASSREGASSEQYF
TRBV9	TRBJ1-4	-	CASSVRGQGAVDEKLFF
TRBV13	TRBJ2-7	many	CASSYLAGGGPYEQYF
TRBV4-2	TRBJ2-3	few	CASTQDWTVTDTQYF
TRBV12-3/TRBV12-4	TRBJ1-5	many	CASSLAQGANQPQHF
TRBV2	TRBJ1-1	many	CASRLDRANTEAFF
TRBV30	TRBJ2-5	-	CAWSKGEETQYF
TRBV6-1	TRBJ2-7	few	CASGSWKLIYEQYF
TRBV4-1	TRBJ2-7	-	CASSLRGTSGTYEQYF
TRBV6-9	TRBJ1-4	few	CASKFEGVNEKLFF
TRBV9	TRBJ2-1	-	CASSVVSGTSSYNEQFF
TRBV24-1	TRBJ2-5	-	CATSDFGSGSPETQYF
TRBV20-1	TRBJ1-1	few	CSARARRGFEAFF
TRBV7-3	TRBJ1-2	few	CASSLTEGNGYTF
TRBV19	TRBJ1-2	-	CASSRTGGQGYTF
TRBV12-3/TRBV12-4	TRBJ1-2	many	CASSLAGGAGYGYTF
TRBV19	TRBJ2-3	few	CASTIAGVTDTQYF
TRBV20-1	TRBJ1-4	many	CSARITPGTISEKLFF
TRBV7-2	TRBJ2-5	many	CASSTSVGRQETQYF
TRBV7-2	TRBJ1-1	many	CASSPPTANTEAFF
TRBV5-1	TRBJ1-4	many	CASSFGGQEHEKLFF
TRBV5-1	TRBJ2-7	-	CASGLGTGGSEQYF
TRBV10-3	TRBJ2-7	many	CAIMGPNSYEQYF
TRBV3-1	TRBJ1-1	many	CASSRIPNTEAFF
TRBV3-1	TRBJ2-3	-	CASSPTSMPGDTLYF
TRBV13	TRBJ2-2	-	CASSLESGAAGELFF
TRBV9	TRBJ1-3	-	CASSVETQGNTTYF